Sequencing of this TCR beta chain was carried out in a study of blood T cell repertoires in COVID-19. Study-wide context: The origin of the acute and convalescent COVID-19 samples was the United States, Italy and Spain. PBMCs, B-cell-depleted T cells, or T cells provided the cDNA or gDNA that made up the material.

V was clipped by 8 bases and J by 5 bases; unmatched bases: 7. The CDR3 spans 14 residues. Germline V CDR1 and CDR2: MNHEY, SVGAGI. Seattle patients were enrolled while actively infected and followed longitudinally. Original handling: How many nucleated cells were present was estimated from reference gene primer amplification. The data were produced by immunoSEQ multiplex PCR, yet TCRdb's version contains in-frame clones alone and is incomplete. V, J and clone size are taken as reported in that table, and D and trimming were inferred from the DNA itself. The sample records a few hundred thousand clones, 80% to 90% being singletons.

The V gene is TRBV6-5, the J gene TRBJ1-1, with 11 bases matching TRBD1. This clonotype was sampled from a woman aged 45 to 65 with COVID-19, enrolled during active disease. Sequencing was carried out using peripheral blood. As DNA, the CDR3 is TGTGCCAGCCACAGGACAGGGGGCTGGACTGAAGCTTTCTTT. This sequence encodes CASHRTGGWTEAFF.